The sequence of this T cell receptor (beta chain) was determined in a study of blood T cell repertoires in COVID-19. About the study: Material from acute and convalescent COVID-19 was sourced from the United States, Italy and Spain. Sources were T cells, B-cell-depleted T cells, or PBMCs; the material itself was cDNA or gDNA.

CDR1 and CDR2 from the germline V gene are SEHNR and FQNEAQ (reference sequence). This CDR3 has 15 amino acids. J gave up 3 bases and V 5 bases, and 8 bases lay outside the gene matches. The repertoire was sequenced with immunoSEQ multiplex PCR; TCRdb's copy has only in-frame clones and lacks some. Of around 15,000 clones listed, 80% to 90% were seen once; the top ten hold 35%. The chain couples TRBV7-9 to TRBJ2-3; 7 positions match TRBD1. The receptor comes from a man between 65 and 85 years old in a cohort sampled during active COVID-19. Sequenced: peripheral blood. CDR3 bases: TGTGCCAGCAGCCCCCGGACAGGAGAAACAGATACGCAGTATTTT. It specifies CASSPRTGETDTQYF.